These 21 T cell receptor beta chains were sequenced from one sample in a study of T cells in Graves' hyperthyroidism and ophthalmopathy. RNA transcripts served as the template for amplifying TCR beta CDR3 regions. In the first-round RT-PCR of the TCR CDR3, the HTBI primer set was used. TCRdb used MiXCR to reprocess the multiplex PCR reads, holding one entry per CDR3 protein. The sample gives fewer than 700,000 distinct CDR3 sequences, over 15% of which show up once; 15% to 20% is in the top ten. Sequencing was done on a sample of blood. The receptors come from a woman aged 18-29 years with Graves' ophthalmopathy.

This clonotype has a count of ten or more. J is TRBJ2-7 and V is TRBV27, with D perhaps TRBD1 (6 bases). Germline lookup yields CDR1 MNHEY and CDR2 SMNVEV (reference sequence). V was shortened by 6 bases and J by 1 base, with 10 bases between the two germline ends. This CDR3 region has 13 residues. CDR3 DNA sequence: TGTGCCAGCAGGCTAGGGGGTTCCTACGAGCAGTACTTC. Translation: CASRLGGSYEQYF.

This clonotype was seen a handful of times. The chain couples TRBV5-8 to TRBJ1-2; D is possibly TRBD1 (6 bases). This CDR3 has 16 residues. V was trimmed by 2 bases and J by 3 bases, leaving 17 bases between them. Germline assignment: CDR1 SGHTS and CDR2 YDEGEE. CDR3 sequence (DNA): TGTGCCAGCAGCTTCCCGCCCGCTGGGGGCCACTATGGCTACACCTTC. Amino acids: CASSFPPAGGHYGYTF.

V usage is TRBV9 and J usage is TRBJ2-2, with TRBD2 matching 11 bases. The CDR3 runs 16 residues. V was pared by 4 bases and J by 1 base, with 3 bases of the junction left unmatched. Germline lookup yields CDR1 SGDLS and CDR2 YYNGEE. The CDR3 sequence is CASSPGTSGNTGELFF. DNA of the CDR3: TGTGCCAGCAGCCCTGGGACTAGCGGGAACACCGGGGAGCTGTTTTTT.

The CDR3 DNA sequence: TGTGCCAGTAGTACCACAGGGGTCGGCAATCAGCCCCAGCATTTT. This encodes CASSTTGVGNQPQHF. The chain employs TRBV19 and TRBJ1-5, with 7 nucleotides matching TRBD1. Unmatched junction bases numbered 5, after V lost 4 bases and J lost 2 bases. CDR1 and CDR2 (germline): LNHDA, SQIVND (reference sequence). CDR3 length equals 15 residues.

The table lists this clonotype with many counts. Written as DNA, the CDR3 is TGTGCCAGCAGCGTAGGGGCCCTAGCGGGTCCGGCGGCCAATGAGCAGTTCTTC. This sequence encodes CASSVGALAGPAANEQFF. The J gene is TRBJ2-1, the V gene TRBV9; 8 bases match TRBD2. The trim removed 0 bases at V and 6 bases at J, leaving 14 bases unmatched. The CDR3 contains 18 residues. CDR1 and CDR2 from the germline V gene are SGDLS and YYNGEE.

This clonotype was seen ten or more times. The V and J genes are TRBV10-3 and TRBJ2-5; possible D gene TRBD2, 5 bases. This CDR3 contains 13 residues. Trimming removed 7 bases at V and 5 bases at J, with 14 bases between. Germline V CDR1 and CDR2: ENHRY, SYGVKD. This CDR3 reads CAITKDSTETQYF. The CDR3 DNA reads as TGTGCCATCACTAAGGACTCCACGGAGACCCAGTACTTC.

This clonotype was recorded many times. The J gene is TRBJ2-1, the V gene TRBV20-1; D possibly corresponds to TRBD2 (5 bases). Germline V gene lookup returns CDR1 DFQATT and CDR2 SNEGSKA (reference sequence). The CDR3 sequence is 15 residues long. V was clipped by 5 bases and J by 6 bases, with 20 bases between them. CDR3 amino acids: CSAPQDSRRPNEQFF. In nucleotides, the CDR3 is TGCAGTGCTCCCCAGGACTCCCGACGCCCCAATGAGCAGTTCTTC.

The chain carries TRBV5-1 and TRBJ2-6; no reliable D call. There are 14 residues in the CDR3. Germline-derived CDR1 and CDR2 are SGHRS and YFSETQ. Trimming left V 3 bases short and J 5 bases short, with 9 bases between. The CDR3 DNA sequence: TGCGCCAGCAGCTCCCGCGACTGGGCCAACGTCCTGACTTTC. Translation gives CASSSRDWANVLTF. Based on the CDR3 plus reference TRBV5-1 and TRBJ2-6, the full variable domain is KAGVTQTPRYLIKTRGQQVTLSCSPISGHRSVSWYQQTPGQGLQFLFEYFSETQRNKGNFPGRFSGRQFSNSRSEMNVSTLELGDSALYLCASSSRDWANVLTFGAGSRLTVL.

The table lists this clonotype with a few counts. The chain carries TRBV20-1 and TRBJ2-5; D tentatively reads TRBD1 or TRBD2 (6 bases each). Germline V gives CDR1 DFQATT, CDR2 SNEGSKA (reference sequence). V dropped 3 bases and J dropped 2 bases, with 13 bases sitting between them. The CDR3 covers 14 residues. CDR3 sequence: CSASSGGKQETQYF. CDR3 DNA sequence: TGCAGTGCTAGTTCCGGGGGCAAACAAGAGACCCAGTACTTC.

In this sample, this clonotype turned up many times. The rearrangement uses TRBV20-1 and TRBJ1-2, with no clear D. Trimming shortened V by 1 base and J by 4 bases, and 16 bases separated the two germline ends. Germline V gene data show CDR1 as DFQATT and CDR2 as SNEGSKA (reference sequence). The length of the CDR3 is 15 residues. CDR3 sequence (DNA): TGCAGTGCTAGAGTGCCGCTGTCCAGTGGCTATGGCTACACCTTC. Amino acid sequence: CSARVPLSSGYGYTF.

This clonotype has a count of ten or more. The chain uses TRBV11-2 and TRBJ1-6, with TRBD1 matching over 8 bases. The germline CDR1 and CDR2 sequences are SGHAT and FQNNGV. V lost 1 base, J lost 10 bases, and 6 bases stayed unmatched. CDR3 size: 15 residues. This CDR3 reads CASSLADDRGSPLHF. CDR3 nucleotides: TGTGCCAGCAGCTTAGCGGACGACAGGGGCTCACCCCTCCACTTT.

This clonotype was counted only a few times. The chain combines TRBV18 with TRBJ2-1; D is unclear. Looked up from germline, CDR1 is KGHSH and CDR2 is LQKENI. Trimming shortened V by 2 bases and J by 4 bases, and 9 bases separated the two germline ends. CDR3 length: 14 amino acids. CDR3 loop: CASSPIPGYNEQFF. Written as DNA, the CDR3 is TGTGCCAGCTCACCAATACCCGGGTACAATGAGCAGTTCTTC.

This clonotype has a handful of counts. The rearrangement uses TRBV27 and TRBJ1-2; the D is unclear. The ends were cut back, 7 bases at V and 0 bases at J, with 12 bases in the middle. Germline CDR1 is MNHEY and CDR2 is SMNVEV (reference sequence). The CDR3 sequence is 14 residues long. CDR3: CASTFKLTNYGYTF. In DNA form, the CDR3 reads TGTGCCAGCACCTTTAAGTTGACTAACTATGGCTACACCTTC.

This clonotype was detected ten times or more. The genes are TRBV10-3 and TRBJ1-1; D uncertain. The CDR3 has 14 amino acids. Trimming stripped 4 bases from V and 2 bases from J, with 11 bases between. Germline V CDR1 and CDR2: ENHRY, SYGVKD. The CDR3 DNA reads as TGTGCCATCAGTGTCCAGCCGATAAACACTGAAGCTTTCTTT. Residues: CAISVQPINTEAFF.

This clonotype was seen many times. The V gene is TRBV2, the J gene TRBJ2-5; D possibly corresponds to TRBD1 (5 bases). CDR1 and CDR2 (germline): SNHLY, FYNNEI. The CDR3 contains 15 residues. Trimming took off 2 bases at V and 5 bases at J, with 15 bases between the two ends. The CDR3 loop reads CASSETTALGETQYF. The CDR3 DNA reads TGTGCCAGCAGTGAAACGACAGCCCTCGGGGAGACCCAGTACTTC.

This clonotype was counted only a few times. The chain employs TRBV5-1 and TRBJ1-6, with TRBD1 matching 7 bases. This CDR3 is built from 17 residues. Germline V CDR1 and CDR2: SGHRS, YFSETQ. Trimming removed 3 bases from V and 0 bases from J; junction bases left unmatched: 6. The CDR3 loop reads CASSSTGPSSYNSPLHF. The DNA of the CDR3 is TGCGCCAGCAGCTCGACAGGGCCGAGCTCCTATAATTCACCCCTCCACTTT.

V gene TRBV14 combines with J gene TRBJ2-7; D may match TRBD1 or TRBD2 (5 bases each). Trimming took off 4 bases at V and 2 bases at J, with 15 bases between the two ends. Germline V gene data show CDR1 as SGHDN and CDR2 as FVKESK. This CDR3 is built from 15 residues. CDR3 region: CASSLLGPKAYEQYF. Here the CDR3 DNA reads TGTGCCAGCAGCCTCCTGGGACCGAAAGCCTACGAGCAGTACTTC.

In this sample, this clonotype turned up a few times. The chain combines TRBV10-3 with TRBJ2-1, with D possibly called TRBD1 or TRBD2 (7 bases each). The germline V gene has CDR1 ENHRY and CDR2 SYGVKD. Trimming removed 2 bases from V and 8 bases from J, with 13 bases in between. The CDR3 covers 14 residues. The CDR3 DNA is TGTGCCATCAGTGAGCAGGCAGGGGGGGATGAGCAGTTCTTC. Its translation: CAISEQAGGDEQFF.

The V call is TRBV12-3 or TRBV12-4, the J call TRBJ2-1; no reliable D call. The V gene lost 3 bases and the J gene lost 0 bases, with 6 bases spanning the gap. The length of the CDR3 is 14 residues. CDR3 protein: CASSFYGSYNEQFF. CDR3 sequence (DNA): TGTGCCAGCAGTTTCTATGGCTCCTACAATGAGCAGTTCTTC.

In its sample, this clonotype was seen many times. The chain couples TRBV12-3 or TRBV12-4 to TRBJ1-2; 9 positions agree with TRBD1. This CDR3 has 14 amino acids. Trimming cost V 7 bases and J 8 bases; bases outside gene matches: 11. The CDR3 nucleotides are TGTGCCAGCACCCGGGACAGGGTTTTGAGGGGCTACACCTTC. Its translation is CASTRDRVLRGYTF.

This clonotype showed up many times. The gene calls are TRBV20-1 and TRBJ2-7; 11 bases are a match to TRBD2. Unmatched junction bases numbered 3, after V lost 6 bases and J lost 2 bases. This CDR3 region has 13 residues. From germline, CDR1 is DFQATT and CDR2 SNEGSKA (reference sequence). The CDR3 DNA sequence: TGCAGTGCCGGGACTAGCGGAACCTACGAGCAGTACTTC. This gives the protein CSAGTSGTYEQYF.